Many counts were recorded for the clone carrying this T cell receptor beta chain. Antigen unknown. These data come from a study of T cells in Graves' hyperthyroidism and ophthalmopathy. Overall study findings and caveats: Median prediction lead before ophthalmopathy onset was around 6.9 months with the model. In the analysis, a 13 V-J model separated ophthalmopathy from stable hyperthyroidism. Among thyroid clonotypes expanded above 0.001, most also appeared in blood.

TCR beta CDR3 regions were amplified from RNA. The HTBI primer set was used in a first-round RT-PCR of the TCR CDR3. MiXCR, run by TCRdb on the multiplex PCR reads, gives a single entry per CDR3 protein. The data show over 500,000 distinct CDR3 sequences, over 35% seen once. Germline CDR1 is LNHDA and CDR2 is SQIVND (reference sequence). Trimming left V 2 bases short and J 4 bases short, with 11 bases between. This CDR3 has 14 amino acids. Lactation, pregnancy, other autoimmune disease or uncontrolled infection led to exclusion of patients. Sequenced material: peripheral blood or thyroid tissue (not recorded which). The TCR sequence derives from an adult woman with Graves' disease, either hyperthyroidism or ophthalmopathy (not recorded which). The chain couples TRBV19 to TRBJ1-1, with a possible D match to TRBD1 (5 bases). CDR3 coding DNA: TGTGCCAGTAGTATAAGGACATCGCGCACTGAAGCTTTCTTT. It yields the protein CASSIRTSRTEAFF.